Below are 8 T cell receptor beta chains sequenced from a single sample in a study of T cells in localized non-small cell lung cancer. Method: immunoSEQ multiplex PCR; TCRdb's copy keeps in-frame clones and lacks some. The sample holds about 78,000 clones, 84% seen once. The material was peripheral blood, obtained before any cancer treatment. These receptors all stem from a man aged 40-75 years with stage I lung adenocarcinoma.

A single count supports this clone. This sequence joins TRBV5-6 and TRBJ1-1; D possibly corresponds to TRBD1 (5 bases). Germline V lookup: CDR1 SGHDT, CDR2 YYEEEE. The CDR3 loop spans 12 amino acids. V was cut by 6 bases and J by 10 bases, with 16 bases left in between. The CDR3 loop is CASTYRRGVAFF. CDR3 coding DNA: TGTGCCAGCACCTACAGGCGGGGAGTAGCTTTCTTT.

The V call is TRBV5-6, the J call TRBJ1-1, with D unclear. Germline V lookup: CDR1 SGHDT, CDR2 YYEEEE. This CDR3 region has 12 residues. Trimming cost V 0 bases and J 7 bases, with 7 bases left between them. The CDR3 sequence is CASSLEALEAFF. CDR3 nucleotide sequence: TGTGCCAGCAGCTTGGAAGCGCTTGAAGCTTTCTTT.

The chain links TRBV28 to TRBJ2-7; 7 bases agree with TRBD2. The CDR3 has 15 amino acids. The junction had 6 bases not matched to a gene; V was cut back by 2 bases and J by 2 bases. Germline values: CDR1 MDHEN, CDR2 SYDVKM. CDR3 bases: TGTGCCAGCAGTTTAGTCTCTAGCGGAACCTACGAGCAGTACTTC. Translating gives CASSLVSSGTYEQYF.

The rearrangement joins TRBV29-1 to TRBJ2-3; the D gene is possibly TRBD2 (6 bases). The CDR3 is made up of 12 amino acids. Per germline, CDR1 SQVTM and CDR2 ANQGSEA. V shed 7 bases and J shed 4 bases, with 12 bases lying between them. The CDR3 reads CSDLGGADTQYF. Here the CDR3 DNA reads TGCAGCGACCTCGGGGGAGCAGATACGCAGTATTTT.

The V call is TRBV5-6, the J call TRBJ2-7; no definite D call. V shed 3 bases and J shed 0 bases, with 13 bases lying between them. Per germline, CDR1 SGHDT and CDR2 YYEEEE. The CDR3 spans 15 residues. In nucleotides, the CDR3 is TGTGCCAGCAGCTCCCCCGGGTCGGGCTCCTACGAGCAGTACTTC. Residues: CASSSPGSGSYEQYF.

The J gene is TRBJ2-7, the V gene TRBV28; 12 bases are shared with TRBD1. V was clipped by 4 bases and J by 5 bases; unmatched bases: 6. Germline values: CDR1 MDHEN, CDR2 SYDVKM. This CDR3 region has 15 residues. CDR3 amino acids: CASSSGDRGLDEQYF. The CDR3 bases are TGTGCCAGCAGTTCTGGGGACAGGGGGCTCGACGAGCAGTACTTC.

The J gene is TRBJ1-2, the V gene TRBV11-2; D possibly corresponds to TRBD1 (5 bases). V lost 0 bases, J lost 2 bases, and 13 bases lay in between. The germline gives CDR1 SGHAT, CDR2 FQNNGV. CDR3 size: 16 residues. This chain's CDR3 is CASSLDPGSVNYGYTF. The CDR3 bases are TGTGCCAGCAGCTTAGACCCAGGGTCAGTCAACTATGGCTACACCTTC.

The sample holds one count of this clone. The chain links TRBV27 to TRBJ2-2; D is possibly TRBD2 (6 bases). The CDR3 contains 13 residues. Germline values: CDR1 MNHEY, CDR2 SMNVEV (reference sequence). The V end was cut by 4 bases, the J end by 6 bases, with 9 bases between. DNA of the CDR3: TGTGCCAGCAGTTGGGGGAGGTCCGGGGAGCTGTTTTTT. It codes for CASSWGRSGELFF.